This T cell receptor (beta chain) was captured in a study of blood T cell repertoires in COVID-19. On the study more broadly: Sites in the United States, Italy and Spain provided acute and convalescent COVID-19 samples. Sources were T cells, B-cell-depleted T cells, or PBMCs; the material itself was cDNA or gDNA.

Original handling: Estimation of nucleated cell counts was performed using reference gene primer amplification. Sequenced by immunoSEQ multiplex PCR; TCRdb stores in-frame clones only, minus some. V, J and clone size are taken as reported in that table, and D and trimming were inferred from the DNA itself. The data hold over 150,000 clones, with approximately 77% observed a single time. V was shortened by 2 bases and J by 5 bases, with 10 bases between the two germline ends. The CDR3 covers 13 residues. CDR1 SGHDT and CDR2 YYEEEE come from the germline V gene. V gene TRBV5-6 combines with J gene TRBJ2-5; no clear D gene. The sample consisted of peripheral blood. The TCR sequence derives from a woman at least 80 years old with active or convalescent COVID-19. The CDR3 DNA reads as TGTGCCAGCAGCTTTGCCCTGGAGGAGACCCAGTACTTC. It translates to CASSFALEETQYF.